Sequencing of this T cell receptor (beta chain) was carried out in a study of OX40 agonist ivuxolimab in advanced cancers. Here immunoSEQ multiplex PCR was the method, and the copy in TCRdb shows in-frame clones only, minus some. The sample holds approximately 88,000 clones, 88% seen once. This CDR3 has 14 amino acids. Per the germline V gene, CDR1 is LNHDA and CDR2 is SQIVND (reference sequence). The ends were cut back, 3 bases at V and 3 bases at J, with 9 bases in the middle. The material was CD4+ or CD8+ T cells sorted from blood, obtained in a trial of the OX40 agonist ivuxolimab. This receptor was identified in an adult with an advanced solid tumor such as melanoma, head and neck, liver or kidney cancer. V usage is TRBV19 and J usage is TRBJ2-1; D remains ambiguous. This CDR3 reads CASSMGSLYNEQFF. DNA for the CDR3: TGTGCCAGTAGTATGGGAAGTCTCTACAATGAGCAGTTCTTC.